These T cell receptor beta chains were read from a single sample in a study of T cells in Graves' hyperthyroidism and ophthalmopathy. In TCRdb, the multiplex PCR reads were re-called with MiXCR into one record per CDR3 protein. The table lists 500,000 to 650,000 distinct CDR3 sequences, roughly 45% of them singletons. Sequenced material: peripheral blood or thyroid tissue (not recorded which). The receptors originated from an adult woman with Graves' disease, either hyperthyroidism or ophthalmopathy (not recorded which). Both conserved end residues are part of each CDR3. For some rows the clone size is stated as once, few or many, or as a class when expanded; others skip it.

TRBV19	many	CASSMGLWGAAQPQHF
TRBV19	.	CASSIAGGQNYGYTF
TRBV7-9	many	CASSLDAGTQWYF
TRBV24-1	few	CATSDSPGRGDGYTF
TRBV25-1	few	CASIGTTGTEAFF
TRBV29-1	.	CSPGQGITNYGYTF
TRBV20-1	many	CSARDFQGSQEKLFF
TRBV12-3/TRBV12-4	.	CASFQEGVGQPQHF
TRBV29-1	.	CSISTGGYQETQYF
TRBV5-1	many	CASSLRGQSGYTF
TRBV7-2	few	CASSLRQGAGPYF
TRBV2	.	CASSDQVGAGELFF
TRBV7-9	many	CASSLESEQYF
TRBV18	.	CASSPPLYTEALF